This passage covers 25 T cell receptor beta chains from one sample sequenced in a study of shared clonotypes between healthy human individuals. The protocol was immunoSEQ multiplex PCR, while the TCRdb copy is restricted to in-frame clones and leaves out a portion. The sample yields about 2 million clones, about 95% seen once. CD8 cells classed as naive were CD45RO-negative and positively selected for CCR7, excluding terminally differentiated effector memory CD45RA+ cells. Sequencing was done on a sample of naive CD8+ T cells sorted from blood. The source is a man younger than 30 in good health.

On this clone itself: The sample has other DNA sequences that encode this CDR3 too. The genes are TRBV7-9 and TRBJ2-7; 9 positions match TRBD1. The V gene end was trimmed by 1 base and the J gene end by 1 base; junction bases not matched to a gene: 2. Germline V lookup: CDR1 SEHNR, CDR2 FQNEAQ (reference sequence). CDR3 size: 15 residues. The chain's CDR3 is CASSLGGQGSYEQYF. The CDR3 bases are TGTGCCAGCAGCTTAGGGGGACAGGGATCCTACGAGCAGTACTTC. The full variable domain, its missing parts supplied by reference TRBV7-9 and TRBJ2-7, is DTGVSQNPRHKITKRGQNVTFRCDPISEHNRLYWYRQTLGQGPEFLTYFQNEAQLEKSRLLSDRFSAERPKGSFSTLEIQRTEQGDSAMYLCASSLGGQGSYEQYFGPGTRLTVT.

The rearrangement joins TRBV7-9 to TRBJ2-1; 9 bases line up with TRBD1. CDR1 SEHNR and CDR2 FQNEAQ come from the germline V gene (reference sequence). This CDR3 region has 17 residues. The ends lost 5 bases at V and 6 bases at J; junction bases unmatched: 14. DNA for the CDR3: TGTGCCAGCAGCCCCCCCGGCCCGGGACAGGGCAGCAATGAGCAGTTCTTC. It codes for CASSPPGPGQGSNEQFF.

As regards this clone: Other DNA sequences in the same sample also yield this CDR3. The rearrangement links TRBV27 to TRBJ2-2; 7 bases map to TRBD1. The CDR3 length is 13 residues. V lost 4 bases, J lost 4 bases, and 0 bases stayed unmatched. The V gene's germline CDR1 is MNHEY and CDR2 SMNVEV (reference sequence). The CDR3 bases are TGTGCCAGCAGTTGGACAGGCACCGGGGAGCTGTTTTTT. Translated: CASSWTGTGELFF.

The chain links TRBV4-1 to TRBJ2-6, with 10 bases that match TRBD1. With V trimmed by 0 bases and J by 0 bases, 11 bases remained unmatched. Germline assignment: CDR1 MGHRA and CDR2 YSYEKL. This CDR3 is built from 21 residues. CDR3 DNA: TGCGCCAGCAGCCAAGATAATAATCGGGGACAGGGGAGCTCTGGGGCCAACGTCCTGACTTTC. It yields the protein CASSQDNNRGQGSSGANVLTF.

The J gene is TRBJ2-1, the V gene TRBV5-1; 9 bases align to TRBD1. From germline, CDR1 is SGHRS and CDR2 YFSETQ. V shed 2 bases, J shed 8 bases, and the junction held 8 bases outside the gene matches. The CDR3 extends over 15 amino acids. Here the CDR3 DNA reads TGCGCCAGCAGCTTTTGGGGACAGGGTAAGGATGAGCAGTTCTTC. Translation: CASSFWGQGKDEQFF.

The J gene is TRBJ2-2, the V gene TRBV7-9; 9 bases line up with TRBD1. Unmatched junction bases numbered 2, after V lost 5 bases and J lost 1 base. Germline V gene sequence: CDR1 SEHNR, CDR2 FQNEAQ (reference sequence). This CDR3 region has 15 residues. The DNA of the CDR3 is TGTGCCAGCAGCCGGGACAGGGAGAACACCGGGGAGCTGTTTTTT. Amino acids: CASSRDRENTGELFF.

CDR3 loop: CASSLAEVISYNEQFF. CDR3 DNA: TGTGCCAGCAGCTTAGCTGAGGTGATTTCCTACAATGAGCAGTTCTTC. V and J are TRBV7-9 and TRBJ2-1; D is unresolved. Germline V CDR1 and CDR2: SEHNR, FQNEAQ (reference sequence). Trimming left V 0 bases short and J 1 base short, with 10 bases between. This CDR3 comprises 16 residues.

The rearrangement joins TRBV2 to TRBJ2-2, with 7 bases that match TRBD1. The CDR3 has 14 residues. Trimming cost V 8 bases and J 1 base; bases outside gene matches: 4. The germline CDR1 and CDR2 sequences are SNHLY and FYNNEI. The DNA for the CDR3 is TGTGCCAGCGGATGGACAGGGAACACCGGGGAGCTGTTTTTT. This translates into CASGWTGNTGELFF. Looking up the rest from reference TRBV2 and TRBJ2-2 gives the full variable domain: EPEVTQTPSHQVTQMGQEVILRCVPISNHLYFYWYRQILGQKVEFLVSFYNNEISEKSEIFDDQFSVERPDGSNFTLKIRSTKLEDSAMYFCASGWTGNTGELFFGEGSRLTVL.

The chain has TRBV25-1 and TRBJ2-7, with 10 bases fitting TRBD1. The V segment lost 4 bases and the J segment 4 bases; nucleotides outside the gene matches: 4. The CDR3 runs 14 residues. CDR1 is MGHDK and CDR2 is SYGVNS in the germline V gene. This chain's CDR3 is CASSVDRGLYEQYF. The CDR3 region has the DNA TGTGCCAGCAGTGTAGACAGGGGGCTATACGAGCAGTACTTC.

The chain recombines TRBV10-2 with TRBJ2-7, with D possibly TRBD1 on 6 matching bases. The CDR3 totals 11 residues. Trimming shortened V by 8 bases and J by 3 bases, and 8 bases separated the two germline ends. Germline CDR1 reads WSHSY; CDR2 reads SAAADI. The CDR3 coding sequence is TGCGCCAGCCAGGACAGCTACGAGCAGTACTTC. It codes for CASQDSYEQYF.

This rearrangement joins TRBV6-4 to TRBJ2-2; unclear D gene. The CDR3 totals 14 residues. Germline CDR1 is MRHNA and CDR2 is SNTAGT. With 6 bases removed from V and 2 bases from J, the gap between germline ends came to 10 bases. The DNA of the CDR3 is TGTGCCAGCAGGGCAAGAATCAACACCGGGGAGCTGTTTTTT. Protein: CASRARINTGELFF.

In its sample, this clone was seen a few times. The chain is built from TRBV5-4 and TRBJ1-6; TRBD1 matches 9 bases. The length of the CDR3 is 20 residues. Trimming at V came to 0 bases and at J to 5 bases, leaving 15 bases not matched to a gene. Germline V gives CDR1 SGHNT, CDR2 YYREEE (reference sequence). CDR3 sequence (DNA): TGTGCCAGCAGCTTGGGGACAGGGACAGGGAGATTTACGCATAATTCACCCCTCCACTTT. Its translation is CASSLGTGTGRFTHNSPLHF.

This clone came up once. The chain's CDR3 is CASRPGQMIYEQYF. CDR3 nucleotide sequence: TGTGCCAGCAGACCCGGACAGATGATCTACGAGCAGTACTTC. The chain has TRBV27 and TRBJ2-7; tentative D call: TRBD1 (6 bases). V was clipped by 6 bases and J by 3 bases, with 15 bases between them. Germline V gene data show CDR1 as MNHEY and CDR2 as SMNVEV (reference sequence). This CDR3 is 14 amino acids long.

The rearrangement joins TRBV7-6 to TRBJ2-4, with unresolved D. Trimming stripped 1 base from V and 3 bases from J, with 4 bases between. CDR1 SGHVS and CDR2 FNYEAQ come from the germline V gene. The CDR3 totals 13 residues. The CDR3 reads CASSLVDKNIQYF. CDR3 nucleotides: TGTGCCAGCAGCTTAGTGGACAAAAACATTCAGTACTTC.

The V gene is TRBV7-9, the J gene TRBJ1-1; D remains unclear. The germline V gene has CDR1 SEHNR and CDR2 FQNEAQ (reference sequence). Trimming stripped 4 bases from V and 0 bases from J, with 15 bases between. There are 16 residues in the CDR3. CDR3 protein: CASSSARFPMNTEAFF. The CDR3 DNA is TGTGCCAGCAGCTCCGCCAGGTTCCCTATGAACACTGAAGCTTTCTTT.

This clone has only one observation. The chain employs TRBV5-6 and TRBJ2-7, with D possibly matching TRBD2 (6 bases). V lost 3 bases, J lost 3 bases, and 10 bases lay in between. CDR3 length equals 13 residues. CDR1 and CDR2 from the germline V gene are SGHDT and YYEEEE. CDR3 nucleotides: TGTGCCAGCAGCTATGGGGGGAACTACGAGCAGTACTTC. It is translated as CASSYGGNYEQYF.

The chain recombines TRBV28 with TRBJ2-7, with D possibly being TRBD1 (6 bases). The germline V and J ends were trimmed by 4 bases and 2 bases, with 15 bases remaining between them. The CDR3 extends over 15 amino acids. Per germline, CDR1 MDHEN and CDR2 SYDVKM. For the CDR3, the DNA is TGTGCCAGCAGTTCAAACCGGGACACTACCTACGAGCAGTACTTC. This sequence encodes CASSSNRDTTYEQYF.

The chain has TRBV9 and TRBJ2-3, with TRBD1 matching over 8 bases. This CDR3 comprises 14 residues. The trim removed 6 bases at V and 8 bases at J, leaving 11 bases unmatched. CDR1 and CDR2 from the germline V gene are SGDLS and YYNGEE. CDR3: CASNQGQATGTQYF. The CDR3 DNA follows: TGTGCCAGCAACCAGGGACAGGCTACCGGTACGCAGTATTTT.

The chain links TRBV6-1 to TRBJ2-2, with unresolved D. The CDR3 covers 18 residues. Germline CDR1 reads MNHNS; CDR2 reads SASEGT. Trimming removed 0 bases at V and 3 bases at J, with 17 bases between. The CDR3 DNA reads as TGTGCCAGCAGTGAAGCGGTTCTTTTCGGGCAACACACCGGGGAGCTGTTTTTT. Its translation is CASSEAVLFGQHTGELFF.

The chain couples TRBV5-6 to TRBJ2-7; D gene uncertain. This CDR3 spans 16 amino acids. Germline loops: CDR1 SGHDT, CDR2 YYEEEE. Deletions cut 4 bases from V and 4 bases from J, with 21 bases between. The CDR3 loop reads CASSPSPAGELYEQYF. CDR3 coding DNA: TGTGCCAGCAGCCCCAGCCCCGCAGGAGAACTTTACGAGCAGTACTTC.

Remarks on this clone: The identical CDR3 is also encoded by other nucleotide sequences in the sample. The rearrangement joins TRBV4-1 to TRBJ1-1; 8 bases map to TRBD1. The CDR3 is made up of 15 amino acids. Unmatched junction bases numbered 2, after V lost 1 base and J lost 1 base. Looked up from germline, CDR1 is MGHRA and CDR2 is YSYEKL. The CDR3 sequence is CASSQVGTGNTEAFF. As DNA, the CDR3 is TGCGCCAGCAGCCAAGTAGGGACAGGGAACACTGAAGCTTTCTTT.

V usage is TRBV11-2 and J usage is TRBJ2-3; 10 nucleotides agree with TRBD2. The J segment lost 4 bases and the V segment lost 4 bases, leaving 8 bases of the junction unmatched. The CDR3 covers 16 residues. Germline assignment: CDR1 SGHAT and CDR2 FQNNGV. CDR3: CASSSSSGRVADTQYF. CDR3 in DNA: TGTGCCAGCAGCTCTTCGAGCGGGAGGGTCGCAGATACGCAGTATTTT.

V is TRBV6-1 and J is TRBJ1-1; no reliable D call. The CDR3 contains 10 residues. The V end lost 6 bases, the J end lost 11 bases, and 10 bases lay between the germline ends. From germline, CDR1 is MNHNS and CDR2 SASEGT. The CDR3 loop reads CASRRERAFF. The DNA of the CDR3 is TGTGCCAGCAGGAGGGAGAGGGCTTTCTTT.

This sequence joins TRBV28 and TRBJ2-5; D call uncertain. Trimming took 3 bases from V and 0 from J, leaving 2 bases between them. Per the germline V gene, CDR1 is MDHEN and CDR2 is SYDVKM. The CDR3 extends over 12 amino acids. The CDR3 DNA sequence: TGTGCCAGCAGTTTTCACCAAGAGACCCAGTACTTC. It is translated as CASSFHQETQYF.

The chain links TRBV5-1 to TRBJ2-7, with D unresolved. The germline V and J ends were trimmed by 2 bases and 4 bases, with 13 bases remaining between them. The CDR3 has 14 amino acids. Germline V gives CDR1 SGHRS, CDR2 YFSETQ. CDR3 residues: CASSFGWGTYEQYF. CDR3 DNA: TGCGCCAGCAGCTTCGGTTGGGGAACTTACGAGCAGTACTTC.